Each of the 12 T cell receptor beta chains below was sequenced from the same sample in a study of Graves' ophthalmopathy and Graves' hyperthyroidism (dated by TCRdb to 2016 to 2018). The run used an Illumina HiSeq 2000. TCR beta CDR3 regions were amplified from RNA transcripts for repertoire sequencing. The first round of RT-PCR was done with HTBI primers and the Qiagen OneStep RT-PCR kit, and was followed by a second round of multiplex PCR, then size selection and purification. TCRdb trimmed public reads at Q25 via fastp, called clones via MiXCR and kept in-frame beta chains. A single entry per CDR3 protein holds the most common genes and DNA from its merged rows. Recorded for this sample are hundreds of thousands of distinct CDR3 sequences; roughly 14% of them occurred a single time. Jointly, the top ten make up 9.5% to 10% of the sample. Sequencing input: blood. The receptors derive from a woman in her 30s with Graves' ophthalmopathy. Donor details come from another sample of the same person, matched by shared clones.

This clonotype was picked up many times. CDR3 sequence (DNA): TGTGCCAGTAGCAAACCGGGACATAGATACGAGCAGTACTTC. Its translation is CASSKPGHRYEQYF. The chain uses TRBV19 and TRBJ2-7; a possible D gene is TRBD1 (6 bases). Germline CDR1 and CDR2: LNHDA and SQIVND (reference sequence). Trimming shortened V by 6 bases and J by 4 bases, and 16 bases separated the two germline ends. CDR3 size: 14 residues. The whole variable domain, remainder taken from reference TRBV19 and TRBJ2-7, is DGGITQSPKYLFRKEGQNVTLSCEQNLNHDAMYWYRQDPGQGLRLIYYSQIVNDFQKGDIAEGYSVSREKKESFPLTVTSAQKNPTAFYLCASSKPGHRYEQYFGPGTRLTVT.

This clonotype showed up many times. This rearrangement joins TRBV27 to TRBJ2-7; D unresolved. V lost 0 bases, J lost 1 base, and 4 bases lay in between. CDR3 length: 13 amino acids. The V gene's germline CDR1 is MNHEY and CDR2 SMNVEV (reference sequence). CDR3 sequence: CASSLSASYEQYF. Here the CDR3 DNA reads TGTGCCAGCAGTTTATCCGCGTCCTACGAGCAGTACTTC.

The chain couples TRBV27 to TRBJ1-2, with a tentative D call TRBD1 (6 bases). Germline V lookup: CDR1 MNHEY, CDR2 SMNVEV (reference sequence). The CDR3 contains 16 residues. Trimming took off 1 base at V and 4 bases at J, with 16 bases between the two ends. CDR3 nucleotides: TGTGCCAGCAGTTTATGGGGGAATAGAGGGGGCTATGGCTACACCTTC. Its protein product is CASSLWGNRGGYGYTF.

In its sample, this clonotype was seen many times. The chain employs TRBV2 and TRBJ2-7, with D possibly TRBD2 on 5 matching bases. The CDR3 sequence is 14 residues long. Trimming stripped 3 bases from V and 6 bases from J, with 15 bases between. Germline V gene sequence: CDR1 SNHLY, CDR2 FYNNEI. The CDR3 sequence: CASSEFRFGIEQYF. CDR3 nucleotides: TGTGCCAGCAGTGAGTTCAGGTTCGGGATCGAGCAGTACTTC.

Ten or more counts support this clonotype. V usage is TRBV6-2 or TRBV6-3 and J usage is TRBJ2-7; 9 positions agree with TRBD2. V was pared by 8 bases and J by 2 bases, with 7 bases of the junction left unmatched. The germline V gene has CDR1 MNHEY and CDR2 SVGEGT. This CDR3 region has 14 residues. The CDR3 region has the DNA TGTGCCAGCGAGCCCGGGACTAGCACCTACGAGCAGTACTTC. Its protein is CASEPGTSTYEQYF.

This clonotype was counted at least ten times. V usage is TRBV5-6 and J usage is TRBJ1-1; tentative D call: TRBD1 (5 bases). This CDR3 has 17 residues. From germline, CDR1 is SGHDT and CDR2 YYEEEE. Trimming pared 6 bases from V and 3 bases from J, leaving 24 bases between. CDR3 coding DNA: TGTGCCAGCACCCCTCCCATTTGGCAGGGTGGCGACACTGAAGCTTTCTTT. Translating gives CASTPPIWQGGDTEAFF.

The chain recombines TRBV6-5 with TRBJ2-7, with D perhaps matching TRBD1 (6 bases). Germline CDR1 is MNHEY and CDR2 is SVGAGI. Trimming stripped 5 bases from V and 5 bases from J, with 19 bases between. This CDR3 has 15 residues. The CDR3 coding sequence is TGTGCCAGCAGTACTATCAGGGGCAACTTTCACGAGCAGTACTTC. This sequence encodes CASSTIRGNFHEQYF.

To note about this clonotype: At one end, the junction sequence differs from germline, possibly due to a read error. V is TRBV28 and J is TRBJ2-7, with 7 bases that match TRBD1. Germline CDR1 MDHEN, CDR2 SYDVKM. The CDR3 totals 17 residues. CDR3 loop: CASSWTGGTRGSNEQHF. The CDR3 coding sequence is TGTGCCAGCAGTTGGACAGGTGGGACCCGGGGTTCTAACGAGCAGCACTTC.

In its sample, this clonotype was seen many times. This could be a read error, since a much larger clone is one nucleotide away. This sequence joins TRBV2 and TRBJ2-2; a possible D gene is TRBD1 (6 bases). The CDR3 has 14 residues. Germline values: CDR1 SNHLY, CDR2 FYNNEI. The CDR3 sequence is CASRVTGSTGELLF. Here the CDR3 DNA reads TGTGCCAGCAGGGTAACAGGGAGCACCGGGGAGCTGCTTTTT.

This clonotype appeared many times. The genes are TRBV20-1 and TRBJ2-5, with 9 bases that match TRBD1. This CDR3 has 14 residues. V was clipped by 1 base and J by 5 bases; unmatched bases: 5. Per the germline V gene, CDR1 is DFQATT and CDR2 is SNEGSKA (reference sequence). The CDR3 bases are TGCAGTGCTAGAGGACAGGGGGGTTCGGAGACCCAGTACTTC. Protein product: CSARGQGGSETQYF.

The sample holds many counts of this clonotype. The CDR3 sequence is CASSSGQGPNTEAFF. CDR3 DNA: TGTGCCAGCAGCTCAGGACAGGGACCGAACACTGAAGCTTTCTTT. J is TRBJ1-1 and V is TRBV7-9; TRBD1 matches 8 bases. Germline V gene sequence: CDR1 SEHNR, CDR2 FQNEAQ (reference sequence). The CDR3 is 15 residues long. V shed 4 bases and J 1 base; nucleotides not matched to a gene: 5. Full variable domain (remainder filled in from reference TRBV7-9 and TRBJ1-1): DTGVSQNPRHKITKRGQNVTFRCDPISEHNRLYWYRQTLGQGPEFLTYFQNEAQLEKSRLLSDRFSAERPKGSFSTLEIQRTEQGDSAMYLCASSSGQGPNTEAFFGQGTRLTVV.

The gene calls are TRBV4-1 and TRBJ2-7; D may be TRBD2 (6 bases). Trimming stripped 1 base from V and 6 bases from J, with 10 bases between. The CDR3 sequence is 13 residues long. Per the germline V gene, CDR1 is MGHRA and CDR2 is YSYEKL. CDR3 sequence (DNA): TGCGCCAGCAGCCAAGTCGGGGGTGGCGAGCAGTACTTC. This encodes CASSQVGGGEQYF.